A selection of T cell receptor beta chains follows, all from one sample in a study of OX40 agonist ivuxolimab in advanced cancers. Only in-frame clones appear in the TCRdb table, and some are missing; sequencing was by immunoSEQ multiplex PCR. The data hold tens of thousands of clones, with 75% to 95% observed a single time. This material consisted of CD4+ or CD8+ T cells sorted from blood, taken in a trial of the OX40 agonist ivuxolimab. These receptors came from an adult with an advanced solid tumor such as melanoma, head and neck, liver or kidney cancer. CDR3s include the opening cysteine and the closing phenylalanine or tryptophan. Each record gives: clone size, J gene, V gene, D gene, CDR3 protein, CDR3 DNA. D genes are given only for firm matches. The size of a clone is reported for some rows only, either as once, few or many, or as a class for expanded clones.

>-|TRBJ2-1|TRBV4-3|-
CASSPRLGAAGFDNEQFF
TGCGCCAGCAGCCCGCGTCTGGGGGCAGCGGGATTTGACAATGAGCAGTTCTTC
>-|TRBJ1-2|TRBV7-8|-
CASSLVGSAGYGYTF
TGTGCCAGCAGCTTAGTAGGCAGTGCGGGCTATGGCTACACCTTC
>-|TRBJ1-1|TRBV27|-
CASSISRGPTEAFF
TGTGCCAGCAGTATATCAAGAGGACCCACTGAAGCTTTCTTT
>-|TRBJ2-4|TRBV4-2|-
CASSPTGVGHIQYF
TGTGCCAGCAGCCCTACTGGGGTAGGGCACATTCAGTACTTC
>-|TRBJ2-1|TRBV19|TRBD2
CASRRVVREAPYNEQFF
TGTGCCAGTAGGCGAGTTGTGCGGGAGGCCCCCTACAATGAGCAGTTCTTC
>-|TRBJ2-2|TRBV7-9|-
CASSSVGAHLGELFF
TGTGCCAGCAGCTCCGTGGGAGCCCACCTCGGGGAGCTGTTTTTT
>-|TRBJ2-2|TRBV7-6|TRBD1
CASSLEIGTGFFGELFF
TGTGCCAGCAGCTTAGAAATCGGGACAGGGTTTTTTGGGGAGCTGTTTTTT
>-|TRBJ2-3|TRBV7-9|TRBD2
CASSPQGLAGVVDTQYF
TGTGCCAGCAGCCCCCAGGGACTAGCGGGAGTTGTTGATACGCAGTATTTT
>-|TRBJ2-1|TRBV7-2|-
CASSLGGGSYNEQFF
TGTGCCAGCAGCTTAGGGGGAGGCAGCTACAATGAGCAGTTCTTC
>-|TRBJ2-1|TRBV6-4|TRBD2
CASSDLAGGNYNEQFF
TGTGCCAGCAGTGACTTGGCGGGGGGAAACTACAATGAGCAGTTCTTC
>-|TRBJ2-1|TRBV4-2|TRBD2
CASSQVRAGGGNEQFF
TGTGCCAGCAGCCAAGTACGGGCGGGAGGAGGCAATGAGCAGTTCTTC
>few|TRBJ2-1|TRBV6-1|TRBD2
CASRGLAGGNEQFF
TGTGCCAGCAGGGGACTAGCGGGAGGCAATGAGCAGTTCTTC
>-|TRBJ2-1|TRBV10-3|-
CAISESIVSGYSYNEQFF
TGTGCCATCAGTGAGTCGATTGTTAGCGGTTACTCCTACAATGAGCAGTTCTTC
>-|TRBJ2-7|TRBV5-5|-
CASSLTVADEQYF
TGTGCCAGCAGCCTGACCGTCGCCGACGAGCAGTACTTC
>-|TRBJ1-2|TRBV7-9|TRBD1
CASSTGTGFRGCTF
TGTGCCAGCAGCACCGGGACAGGGTTCAGAGGGTGCACCTTC
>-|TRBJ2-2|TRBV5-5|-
CASSLEEWGLFF
TGTGCCAGCAGCTTGGAGGAGTGGGGGCTGTTTTTT
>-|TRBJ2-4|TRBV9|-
CASSPAGALKNIQYF
TGTGCCAGCAGCCCCGCAGGGGCGCTCAAAAACATTCAGTACTTC
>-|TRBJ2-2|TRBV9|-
CASSLPVSGPNTGELFF
TGTGCCAGCAGTCTCCCGGTTAGCGGTCCGAACACCGGGGAGCTGTTTTTT
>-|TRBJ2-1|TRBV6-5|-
CASSYQGLAYNEQFF
TGTGCCAGCAGTTATCAGGGGTTAGCTTACAATGAGCAGTTCTTC
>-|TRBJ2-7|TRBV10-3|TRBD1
CAISESWGQGEQYF
TGTGCCATCAGTGAGTCGTGGGGACAGGGAGAGCAGTACTTC
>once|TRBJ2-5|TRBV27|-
CASSLGAAQYF
TGTGCCAGCAGTTTAGGGGCGGCCCAGTACTTC
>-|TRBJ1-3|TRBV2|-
CASMEQASGNTIYF
TGTGCCAGCATGGAGCAGGCCTCTGGAAACACCATATATTTT
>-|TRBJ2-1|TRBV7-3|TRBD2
CASSLSGRGNEQFF
TGTGCCAGCAGCTTGAGCGGGAGAGGCAATGAGCAGTTCTTC
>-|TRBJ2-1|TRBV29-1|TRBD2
CSVEAWASGRASDEQFF
TGCAGCGTTGAAGCATGGGCTAGCGGGAGGGCCAGCGATGAGCAGTTCTTC
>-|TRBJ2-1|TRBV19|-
CASNAGDYNEQFF
TGTGCCAGTAATGCGGGCGATTACAATGAGCAGTTCTTC
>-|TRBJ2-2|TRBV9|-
CASSVGGTGELFF
TGTGCCAGCAGCGTAGGAGGGACCGGGGAGCTGTTTTTT
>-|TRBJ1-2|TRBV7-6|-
CASSLVRDGYGYTF
TGTGCCAGCAGCTTAGTAAGGGACGGCTATGGCTACACCTTC
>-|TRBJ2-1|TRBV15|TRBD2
CATSTRPGLDYNEQFF
TGTGCCACCAGCACTAGGCCGGGACTAGACTACAATGAGCAGTTCTTC
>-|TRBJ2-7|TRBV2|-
CASSGGYEQYF
TGTGCCAGCAGTGGGGGCTACGAGCAGTACTTC
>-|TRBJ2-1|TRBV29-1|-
CSVGAGSNNEQFF
TGCAGCGTTGGTGCGGGCTCAAACAATGAGCAGTTCTTC
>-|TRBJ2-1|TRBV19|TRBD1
CASSIDGTDYNEQFF
TGTGCCAGTAGTATAGACGGGACAGATTACAATGAGCAGTTCTTC
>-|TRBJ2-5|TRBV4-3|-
CASSQQLRETQYF
TGCGCCAGCAGCCAACAGCTCCGAGAGACCCAGTACTTC
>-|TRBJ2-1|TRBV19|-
CASSMWRGPYNEQFF
TGTGCCAGTAGTATGTGGCGGGGACCCTACAATGAGCAGTTCTTC
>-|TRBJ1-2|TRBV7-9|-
CAVLMAGNYGYTF
TGTGCCGTTCTTATGGCAGGGAACTATGGCTACACCTTC
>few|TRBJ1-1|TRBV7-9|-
CASSLLVGNTEAFF
TGTGCCAGCAGCTTACTGGTCGGGAACACTGAAGCTTTCTTT
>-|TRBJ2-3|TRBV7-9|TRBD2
CASSLEFGTSGKGTDTQYF
TGTGCCAGCAGCTTAGAGTTCGGGACTAGCGGGAAGGGGACAGATACGCAGTATTTT
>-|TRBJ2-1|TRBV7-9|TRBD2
CASERGDNEQFF
TGTGCCAGCGAGCGGGGGGACAATGAGCAGTTCTTC
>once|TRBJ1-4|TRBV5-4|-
CASSFTGVINEKLFF
TGTGCCAGCAGTTTTACCGGGGTTATTAATGAAAAACTGTTTTTT
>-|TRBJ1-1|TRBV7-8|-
CASSLSFRNRLNTEAFF
TGTGCCAGCAGCTTAAGTTTTAGGAATCGTTTGAATACTGAAGCTTTCTTT
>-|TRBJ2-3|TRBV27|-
CASTSGIRTDTQYF
TGTGCCAGCACCTCTGGGATTCGCACAGATACGCAGTATTTT
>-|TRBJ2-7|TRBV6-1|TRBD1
CASSGDSYEQYF
TGTGCCAGCAGTGGGGACAGCTACGAGCAGTACTTC
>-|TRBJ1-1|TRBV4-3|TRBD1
CASRPGTAGGITEAFF
TGCGCCAGCAGACCCGGGACAGCGGGGGGGATCACTGAAGCTTTCTTT
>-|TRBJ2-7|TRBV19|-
CASSIFSGGRASSYEQYF
TGTGCCAGTAGTATTTTCAGCGGCGGGCGGGCCTCCTCCTACGAGCAGTACTTC
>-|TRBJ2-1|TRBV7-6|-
CASTLWGVHNEQFF
TGTGCCAGCACCCTATGGGGAGTACACAATGAGCAGTTCTTC
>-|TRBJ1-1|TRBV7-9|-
CAVQGMGTEAFF
TGTGCCGTTCAGGGTATGGGCACTGAAGCTTTCTTT
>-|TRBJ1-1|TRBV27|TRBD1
CASTLTGTGNTEAFF
TGTGCCAGCACGCTCACCGGGACAGGGAACACTGAAGCTTTCTTT
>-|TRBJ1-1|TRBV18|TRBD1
CASSPRDRGRTEAFF
TGTGCCAGCTCACCAAGGGACAGGGGGCGTACTGAAGCTTTCTTT
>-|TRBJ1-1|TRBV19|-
CASSIWGTEAFF
TGTGCCAGTAGTATCTGGGGAACTGAAGCTTTCTTT
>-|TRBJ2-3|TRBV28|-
CASSFQDSRTDTQYF
TGTGCCAGCAGTTTCCAGGATTCCCGCACAGATACGCAGTATTTT
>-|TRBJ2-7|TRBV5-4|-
CASSPGQLSYEQYF
TGTGCCAGCAGCCCAGGACAGCTCTCCTACGAGCAGTACTTC
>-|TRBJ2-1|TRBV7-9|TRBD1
CASSPGQGSDEQFF
TGTGCCAGCAGCCCCGGACAGGGTTCGGATGAGCAGTTCTTC
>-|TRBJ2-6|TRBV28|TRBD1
CASRDRGAPVSGANVLTF
TGTGCCAGCAGAGACAGGGGCGCACCTGTCTCTGGGGCCAACGTCCTGACTTTC
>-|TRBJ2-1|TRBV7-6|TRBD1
CASSSTTTGNEQFF
TGTGCCAGCAGCTCGACCACGACAGGGAATGAGCAGTTCTTC